The 12 T cell receptor beta chains below were found in one sample sequenced in a study of STAT5B mutations in CD4+ large granular lymphocyte leukemia. Repertoires were generated with immunoSEQ multiplex PCR, while TCRdb's copy carries only in-frame clones and drops some. The sample contains 22,000 or so clones, over 80% of which appear only once. The sequencing input was CD4+ T cells from blood buffy coats. These receptors were collected from a human donor in good health.

J is TRBJ2-7 and V is TRBV10-3; a weak D match, TRBD2 (7 bases). Germline V gene lookup returns CDR1 ENHRY and CDR2 SYGVKD. The CDR3 is 12 residues long. V lost 11 bases to trimming and J lost 4 bases, with 15 bases between them. In nucleotides, the CDR3 is TGTGCCGTCAAAGGGGGGGTTTACGAGCAGTACTTC. It translates to CAVKGGVYEQYF.

The chain is built from TRBV4-3 and TRBJ2-3; the D gene is possibly TRBD1 (5 bases). The V gene's germline CDR1 is LGHNA and CDR2 YSLEER. This CDR3 has 14 residues. Trimming cost V 1 base and J 0 bases, with 5 bases left between them. CDR3 region: CASSQGQSTDTQYF. The CDR3 DNA reads TGCGCCAGCAGCCAAGGACAGAGCACAGATACGCAGTATTTT.

V usage is TRBV5-4 and J usage is TRBJ2-1; D unresolved. The CDR3 spans 15 residues. With 1 base removed from V and 3 bases from J, the gap between germline ends came to 11 bases. CDR1 is SGHNT, CDR2 YYREEE, per germline (reference sequence). Here the CDR3 reads CASSLYRGNYNEQFF. DNA of the CDR3: TGTGCCAGCAGCTTGTACAGAGGAAACTACAATGAGCAGTTCTTC. Based on the CDR3 plus reference TRBV5-4 and TRBJ2-1, the full variable domain is ETGVTQSPTHLIKTRGQQVTLRCSSQSGHNTVSWYQQALGQGPQFIFQYYREEENGRGNFPPRFSGLQFPNYSSELNVNALELDDSALYLCASSLYRGNYNEQFFGPGTRLTVL.

The chain employs TRBV5-1 and TRBJ2-2, with no clear D. Trimming stripped 0 bases from V and 0 bases from J, with 9 bases between. This CDR3 region has 16 residues. Germline loops: CDR1 SGHRS, CDR2 YFSETQ. The CDR3 DNA follows: TGCGCCAGCAGCTTGGTTCAAGCCACGAACACCGGGGAGCTGTTTTTT. The encoded protein is CASSLVQATNTGELFF.

This chain uses TRBV5-6 with TRBJ2-7, with 9 bases matching TRBD1. With V trimmed by 5 bases and J by 4 bases, 4 bases remained unmatched. Germline CDR1 and CDR2: SGHDT and YYEEEE. This CDR3 is built from 13 residues. Here the CDR3 DNA reads TGTGCCAGCAGATCGGGACAGGGATACGAGCAGTACTTC. This sequence encodes CASRSGQGYEQYF.

The rearrangement joins TRBV2 to TRBJ2-1, with no clear D. Trimming left V 5 bases short and J 6 bases short, with 11 bases between. The CDR3 consists of 13 residues. Germline values: CDR1 SNHLY, CDR2 FYNNEI. CDR3 amino acids: CASSNRAANEQFF. The CDR3 nucleotides read TGTGCCAGCAGTAACCGGGCCGCCAATGAGCAGTTCTTC.

The chain has TRBV29-1 and TRBJ2-1, with 9 bases lining up with TRBD2. The germline CDR1 and CDR2 sequences are SQVTM and ANQGSEA. CDR3 length equals 19 residues. The V segment lost 4 bases and the J segment 7 bases; nucleotides outside the gene matches: 23. CDR3 amino acids: CSVGGIRRGLAGPSNEQFF. CDR3 bases: TGCAGCGTTGGAGGGATCCGAAGAGGGCTAGCGGGACCTAGTAATGAGCAGTTCTTC.

This clone was seen a handful of times. The chain combines TRBV30 with TRBJ1-5, with D uncertain. CDR3 size: 15 residues. Germline loops: CDR1 GTSNPN, CDR2 SVGIG (reference sequence). Trimming took 3 bases from V and 2 from J, leaving 14 bases between them. This CDR3 is CAWSANSGGNQPQHF. The DNA for the CDR3 is TGTGCCTGGAGCGCAAACAGTGGTGGCAATCAGCCCCAGCATTTT. The full variable domain, completed using reference TRBV30 and TRBJ1-5, is SQTIHQWPATLVQPVGSPLSLECTVEGTSNPNLYWYRQAAGRGLQLLFYSVGIGQISSEVPQNLSASRPQDRQFILSSKKLLLSDSGFYLCAWSANSGGNQPQHFGDGTRLSIL.

CDR3 residues: CASSLWGAGANVLTF. The CDR3 DNA reads as TGTGCCAGCAGTCTTTGGGGGGCTGGGGCCAACGTCCTGACTTTC. V gene TRBV27 combines with J gene TRBJ2-6; tentative D call: TRBD2 (6 bases). CDR1 and CDR2 from the germline V gene are MNHEY and SMNVEV (reference sequence). The ends were cut back, 5 bases at V and 2 bases at J, with 10 bases in the middle. The CDR3 sequence is 15 residues long.

This chain joins TRBV7-2 and TRBJ1-5, with a possible D match to TRBD1 (5 bases). V was trimmed by 1 base and J by 6 bases, leaving 13 bases between them. Germline V gene lookup returns CDR1 SGHTA and CDR2 FQGNSA. The CDR3 runs to 15 residues. CDR3 in DNA: TGTGCCAGCAGCTTAGAGGGGCCGGTGGGTCAGCCCCAGCATTTT. This gives the protein CASSLEGPVGQPQHF.

This chain links TRBV5-1 with TRBJ2-2, with 8 bases aligning to TRBD1. V lost 5 bases to trimming and J lost 6 bases; unmatched junction nucleotides: 6. This CDR3 is built from 14 residues. Germline values: CDR1 SGHRS, CDR2 YFSETQ. The CDR3: CASSRTGGPGELFF. As DNA, the CDR3 is TGCGCCAGCAGTAGAACAGGGGGACCCGGGGAGCTGTTTTTT.

The chain uses TRBV18 and TRBJ2-1, with D possibly being TRBD2 (5 bases). Trimming removed 3 bases from V and 0 bases from J, with 12 bases in between. The CDR3 runs 16 residues. The germline CDR1 and CDR2 sequences are KGHSH and LQKENI. As DNA, the CDR3 is TGTGCCAGCTCACCTCACCCGGGAAGCTCCTACAATGAGCAGTTCTTC. Its protein product is CASSPHPGSSYNEQFF.